Listed here are 22 T cell receptor beta chains from one sample, sequenced in a study of blood T cell repertoires in COVID-19. Sequencing was performed with immunoSEQ multiplex PCR; in TCRdb, only in-frame clones are kept and a portion is missing. The data hold approximately 53,000 clones, with 83% observed a single time. The material sequenced was peripheral blood. Source of these receptors: a middle-aged man with acute or convalescent COVID-19.

This clone was seen once. The chain has TRBV5-1 and TRBJ1-1, with TRBD1 as a possible D gene (5 bases). Trimming removed 5 bases from V and 4 bases from J, with 18 bases in between. Per germline, CDR1 SGHRS and CDR2 YFSETQ. The CDR3 spans 15 residues. The CDR3 DNA sequence: TGCGCCAGCAGTCAGGGCCACCACGGCGGCACTGAAGCTTTCTTT. It translates to CASSQGHHGGTEAFF.

This clone appeared once. The chain joins TRBV5-8 to TRBJ2-2; maybe TRBD2 (5 bases). Germline CDR1 SGHTS, CDR2 YDEGEE. V lost 3 bases and J 6 bases, leaving 12 bases between the germline ends. The length of the CDR3 is 14 residues. This chain's CDR3 is CASSSSRAAGELFF. The CDR3 DNA sequence: TGTGCCAGCAGCTCCTCGAGGGCGGCCGGGGAGCTGTTTTTT.

Here the CDR3 DNA reads TGTGCCAGCAGCGTAGCTTCCGGACAGGGGAGCTCCTATAATTCACCCCTCCACTTT. Translation gives CASSVASGQGSSYNSPLHF. The chain is built from TRBV9 and TRBJ1-6; 9 bases are a match to TRBD1. With V trimmed by 0 bases and J by 0 bases, 7 bases remained unmatched. The CDR3 is 19 amino acids. Looked up from germline, CDR1 is SGDLS and CDR2 is YYNGEE.

This clone was observed a handful of times. The chain is built from TRBV9 and TRBJ1-2, with D possibly being TRBD1 (5 bases). V was pared by 2 bases and J by 5 bases, with 7 bases between. The CDR3 extends over 12 amino acids. Looked up from germline, CDR1 is SGDLS and CDR2 is YYNGEE. CDR3 sequence reads: CASSVGGYGYTF. The DNA of the CDR3 is TGTGCCAGCAGCGTTGGGGGGTATGGCTACACCTTC.

Only a few counts were recorded for this clone. The rearrangement uses TRBV6-5 and TRBJ1-5; D not certain. From germline, CDR1 is MNHEY and CDR2 SVGAGI. Trimming took 6 bases from V and 3 from J, leaving 12 bases between them. The CDR3 covers 14 residues. CDR3 amino acids: CASRAGSVNQPQHF. The CDR3 DNA reads TGTGCCAGCAGGGCAGGTTCGGTCAATCAGCCCCAGCATTTT.

The V gene is TRBV7-2, the J gene TRBJ2-5, with a weak D call TRBD2 (6 bases). With 3 bases removed from V and 1 base from J, the gap between germline ends came to 12 bases. CDR1 and CDR2 (germline): SGHTA, FQGNSA. The CDR3 consists of 15 residues. CDR3 nucleotide sequence: TGTGCCAGCAGCTTTTTCGCGGGGACCCAAGAGACCCAGTACTTC. Its protein product is CASSFFAGTQETQYF.

The chain uses TRBV5-1 and TRBJ2-5, with D possibly TRBD1 on 6 matching bases. There are 15 residues in the CDR3. V lost 0 bases to trimming and J lost 1 base, with 10 bases between them. Germline CDR1 SGHRS, CDR2 YFSETQ. The chain's CDR3 is CASSLEAGAQETQYF. CDR3 bases: TGCGCCAGCAGCTTGGAGGCAGGGGCCCAAGAGACCCAGTACTTC. Filled out from reference TRBV5-1 and TRBJ2-5, the complete variable domain reads KAGVTQTPRYLIKTRGQQVTLSCSPISGHRSVSWYQQTPGQGLQFLFEYFSETQRNKGNFPGRFSGRQFSNSRSEMNVSTLELGDSALYLCASSLEAGAQETQYFGPGTRLLVL.

This clone occurred a few times. The chain joins TRBV18 to TRBJ1-3; D possibly corresponds to TRBD1 (5 bases). CDR1 and CDR2 (germline): KGHSH, LQKENI. With 0 bases removed from V and 7 bases from J, the gap between germline ends came to 10 bases. This CDR3 has 14 residues. Here the CDR3 reads CASSPPTAWNTIYF. The CDR3, as DNA: TGTGCCAGCTCACCACCGACAGCCTGGAACACCATATATTTT. Full variable domain (missing parts from reference TRBV18 and TRBJ1-3): NAGVMQNPRHLVRRRGQEARLRCSPMKGHSHVYWYRQLPEEGLKFMVYLQKENIIDESGMPKERFSAEFPKEGPSILRIQQVVRGDSAAYFCASSPPTAWNTIYFGEGSWLTVV.

The V and J genes are TRBV2 and TRBJ1-2; D is ambiguous. The V gene's germline CDR1 is SNHLY and CDR2 FYNNEI. V lost 4 bases and J 5 bases, leaving 8 bases between the germline ends. The CDR3 covers 12 residues. Written as DNA, the CDR3 is TGTGCCAGCAGTGTCGCCGGGTATGGCTACACCTTC. Amino acid sequence: CASSVAGYGYTF. Using reference TRBV2 and TRBJ1-2 for the parts outside the CDR3, the full variable domain is EPEVTQTPSHQVTQMGQEVILRCVPISNHLYFYWYRQILGQKVEFLVSFYNNEISEKSEIFDDQFSVERPDGSNFTLKIRSTKLEDSAMYFCASSVAGYGYTFGSGTRLTVV.

The chain uses TRBV7-9 and TRBJ1-3, with D unresolved. V was clipped by 0 bases and J by 3 bases, with 15 bases between them. Germline V gene data show CDR1 as SEHNR and CDR2 as FQNEAQ (reference sequence). The CDR3 is made up of 17 amino acids. CDR3 region: CASSLATSSRIGNTIYF. CDR3 DNA: TGTGCCAGCAGCTTAGCTACGAGCTCGAGGATTGGAAACACCATATATTTT.

The genes are TRBV6-1 and TRBJ1-5; D not certain. The CDR3 has 14 amino acids. Germline CDR1 reads MNHNS; CDR2 reads SASEGT. Trimming took off 2 bases at V and 0 bases at J, with 5 bases between the two ends. The CDR3 region is CASSEQYSNQPQHF. CDR3 DNA: TGTGCCAGCAGTGAACAGTATAGCAATCAGCCCCAGCATTTT.

This rearrangement joins TRBV24-1 to TRBJ2-6; 7 bases match TRBD1. Germline V gene data show CDR1 as KGHDR and CDR2 as SFDVKD. This CDR3 has 20 amino acids. The trim removed 0 bases at V and 2 bases at J, leaving 12 bases unmatched. Here the CDR3 DNA reads TGTGCCACCAGTGATTTGATTGGGAAGACAGGGAACGCTGGGGCCAACGTCCTGACTTTC. It specifies CATSDLIGKTGNAGANVLTF.

The chain employs TRBV5-1 and TRBJ2-7; 9 bases are shared with TRBD2. The J segment lost 5 bases and the V segment lost 7 bases, leaving 16 bases of the junction unmatched. CDR3 size: 16 residues. Germline values: CDR1 SGHRS, CDR2 YFSETQ. Written as DNA, the CDR3 is TGCGCCAGCTCCCGGGGAGGGAGCGGGAGGCGGGACGAGCAGTACTTC. Encoded protein: CASSRGGSGRRDEQYF. The full variable domain, completed using reference TRBV5-1 and TRBJ2-7, is KAGVTQTPRYLIKTRGQQVTLSCSPISGHRSVSWYQQTPGQGLQFLFEYFSETQRNKGNFPGRFSGRQFSNSRSEMNVSTLELGDSALYLCASSRGGSGRRDEQYFGPGTRLTVT.

The chain couples TRBV30 to TRBJ2-4; 10 nucleotides agree with TRBD2. V lost 0 bases, J lost 5 bases, and 4 bases stayed unmatched. Germline lookup yields CDR1 GTSNPN and CDR2 SVGIG (reference sequence). CDR3 length: 15 amino acids. CDR3 amino acids: CAWSVLAGLQNIQYF. The CDR3 nucleotides read TGTGCCTGGAGTGTACTAGCGGGACTCCAAAACATTCAGTACTTC.

This chain links TRBV3-1 (or the pseudogene TRBV3-2) with TRBJ1-2; tentative D call: TRBD1 (6 bases). Trimming pared 3 bases from V and 9 bases from J, leaving 20 bases between. This CDR3 is built from 15 residues. Germline V gives CDR1 LGHDT, CDR2 YNNKEL (reference sequence). The CDR3 sequence: CASSQNLNRAARYTF. The CDR3 bases are TGTGCCAGCAGCCAGAACCTAAACAGGGCAGCGCGCTACACCTTC.

The V call is TRBV5-1, the J call TRBJ1-4; TRBD1 agrees at 9 bases. The germline V gene has CDR1 SGHRS and CDR2 YFSETQ. This CDR3 comprises 16 residues. The trim removed 3 bases at V and 7 bases at J, leaving 10 bases unmatched. The CDR3 DNA sequence: TGCGCCAGCAGCTATTCCTCCGGGACAGGGAGTGAAAAACTGTTTTTT. As protein: CASSYSSGTGSEKLFF.

The rearrangement joins TRBV5-1 to TRBJ1-3, with D tentatively TRBD1 (6 bases). The V gene's germline CDR1 is SGHRS and CDR2 YFSETQ. V was pared by 4 bases and J by 0 bases, with 11 bases between. This CDR3 contains 15 residues. The CDR3 coding sequence is TGCGCCAGCAGCGCTCAGGGGAACTCTGGAAACACCATATATTTT. Its translation: CASSAQGNSGNTIYF.

DNA for the CDR3: TGTGCCAGCAGTTCAGGGCTTGCTCAGCCCCAGCATTTT. This encodes CASSSGLAQPQHF. V is TRBV12-3 or TRBV12-4 and J is TRBJ1-5, with D perhaps matching TRBD1 (5 bases). V was cut by 4 bases and J by 6 bases, with 10 bases left in between. The CDR3 length is 13 residues.

The chain links TRBV2 to TRBJ1-2; 7 nucleotides line up with TRBD1. This CDR3 comprises 14 residues. Trimming took 8 bases from V and 2 from J; bases not matched to a gene: 8. The germline CDR1 and CDR2 sequences are SNHLY and FYNNEI. The CDR3 spells CASRYQGGNYGYTF. Here the CDR3 DNA reads TGTGCCAGCCGTTATCAGGGGGGAAACTATGGCTACACCTTC. Variable domain in full (rest from reference TRBV2 and TRBJ1-2): EPEVTQTPSHQVTQMGQEVILRCVPISNHLYFYWYRQILGQKVEFLVSFYNNEISEKSEIFDDQFSVERPDGSNFTLKIRSTKLEDSAMYFCASRYQGGNYGYTFGSGTRLTVV.

The V and J genes are TRBV19 and TRBJ1-4, with 9 bases lining up with TRBD1. There are 17 residues in the CDR3. From germline, CDR1 is LNHDA and CDR2 SQIVND (reference sequence). The trim removed 6 bases at V and 0 bases at J, leaving 8 bases unmatched. This CDR3 reads CASSRTGVGATNEKLFF. The DNA of the CDR3 is TGTGCCAGTAGCAGGACAGGGGTGGGAGCAACTAATGAAAAACTGTTTTTT.

The rearrangement uses TRBV30 and TRBJ1-3; possibly TRBD1 for D (6 bases). V lost 2 bases, J lost 0 bases, and 8 bases lay in between. The CDR3 is 14 residues long. The germline gives CDR1 GTSNPN, CDR2 SVGIG (reference sequence). DNA of the CDR3: TGTGCCTGGAGTACAGGGAACTCTGGAAACACCATATATTTT. Its protein product is CAWSTGNSGNTIYF.

This sequence joins TRBV7-2 and TRBJ2-3; D unclear. The CDR3 totals 14 residues. Germline values: CDR1 SGHTA, CDR2 FQGNSA. V was trimmed by 3 bases and J by 2 bases, leaving 9 bases between them. CDR3 protein: CASSFKTHTDTQYF. CDR3 DNA: TGTGCCAGCAGCTTTAAGACTCACACAGATACGCAGTATTTT.